The 8 T cell receptor beta chains given below trace back to one sample, sequenced in a study of blood T cell repertoires in COVID-19. Here immunoSEQ multiplex PCR was the method, and the copy in TCRdb shows in-frame clones only, minus some. This sample has about 100,000 clones, with around four fifths found just once. The sequenced sample was peripheral blood. These receptors came from a man between 65 and 85 years old with active or convalescent COVID-19.

The chain recombines TRBV6-5 with TRBJ1-1; D is possibly TRBD1 (6 bases). The CDR3 length is 15 residues. V was cut by 6 bases and J by 2 bases, with 16 bases left in between. In germline, CDR1 is MNHEY, CDR2 SVGAGI. The CDR3 region is CASRLRTGINTEAFF. For the CDR3, the DNA is TGTGCCAGCAGGTTACGAACAGGGATAAACACTGAAGCTTTCTTT.

The gene calls are TRBV5-8 and TRBJ2-5; TRBD1 agrees at 8 bases. V gave up 4 bases and J gave up 9 bases; unmatched junction bases: 14. The germline V gene has CDR1 SGHTS and CDR2 YDEGEE. The CDR3 is 15 amino acids. The CDR3 spells CASSATGQGAWAQYF. The CDR3 coding sequence is TGTGCCAGCAGCGCTACCGGACAGGGAGCATGGGCCCAGTACTTC.

Ten or more counts support this clone. The V gene is TRBV6-2 or TRBV6-3, the J gene TRBJ2-1; D call uncertain. CDR3 length equals 15 residues. In germline, CDR1 is MNHEY, CDR2 SVGEGT. V dropped 3 bases and J dropped 0 bases, with 9 bases sitting between them. The CDR3 DNA follows: TGTGCCAGCAGTTATGAAGCGAGCTCCTACAATGAGCAGTTCTTC. Translation gives CASSYEASSYNEQFF.

This chain uses TRBV6-1 with TRBJ2-7; D ambiguous. The CDR3 is 13 residues long. The germline gives CDR1 MNHNS, CDR2 SASEGT. With 2 bases removed from V and 2 bases from J, the gap between germline ends came to 7 bases. In DNA, the CDR3 is TGTGCCAGCAGTGAATTAATCCCCTACGAGCAGTACTTC. Translation gives CASSELIPYEQYF.

In its sample, this clone was seen once. The CDR3 DNA reads as TGTGCCAGCACCATACAGGGGGCTACGGCTGGAAACACCATATATTTT. Protein: CASTIQGATAGNTIYF. J is TRBJ1-3 and V is TRBV2; 9 bases are shared with TRBD1. The CDR3 sequence is 16 residues long. Per the germline V gene, CDR1 is SNHLY and CDR2 is FYNNEI. V lost 7 bases to trimming and J lost 2 bases; unmatched junction nucleotides: 9.

The genes are TRBV30 and TRBJ2-7, with 11 bases lining up with TRBD2. CDR3 size: 15 residues. The germline V gene has CDR1 GTSNPN and CDR2 SVGIG (reference sequence). Trimming at V came to 2 bases and at J to 7 bases, leaving 10 bases not matched to a gene. The CDR3 sequence: CAWSTLAGVVREQYF. The CDR3 DNA follows: TGTGCCTGGAGTACACTAGCGGGGGTGGTCCGGGAGCAGTACTTC.

This chain joins TRBV7-9 and TRBJ2-7, with 9 bases aligning to TRBD1. CDR1 SEHNR and CDR2 FQNEAQ come from the germline V gene (reference sequence). The CDR3 runs 18 residues. V was clipped by 5 bases and J by 5 bases; unmatched bases: 19. CDR3 coding DNA: TGTGCCAGCAGCCAAAACCTTGGGGCCGCCGGGACAGGGAACGAGCAGTACTTC. Residues: CASSQNLGAAGTGNEQYF.

This chain joins TRBV7-2 and TRBJ1-1; the D gene is possibly TRBD1 (5 bases). The CDR3 sequence is 17 residues long. V dropped 1 base and J dropped 1 base, with 16 bases sitting between them. Germline lookup yields CDR1 SGHTA and CDR2 FQGNSA. The CDR3 here is CASSLVAGLMTNTEAFF. The CDR3 DNA reads TGTGCCAGCAGCTTAGTGGCAGGGCTGATGACGAACACTGAAGCTTTCTTT.